This T cell receptor (beta chain) was identified during a study of blood T cell repertoires in COVID-19. Study context: COVID-19 samples collected from the United States, Italy and Spain covered acute and convalescent phases.

In the authors' methods: It was from reference gene primer amplification that nucleated cell counts were estimated. Here immunoSEQ multiplex PCR was the method, and the copy in TCRdb shows in-frame clones only, minus some. Clone size and V and J calls were adopted from that table, with D and trimming inferred from the DNA. The sample lists approximately 160,000 clones; roughly 93% were seen once. Germline CDR1 reads GTSNPN; CDR2 reads SVGIG (reference sequence). V dropped 2 bases and J dropped 7; count of bases not matched to a gene: 9. The CDR3 consists of 14 residues. The Seattle patients joined while their infection was active and were tracked longitudinally afterward.

The source is a woman in her fifties or sixties with COVID-19, enrolled during active disease. Input material: peripheral blood. The chain links TRBV30 to TRBJ2-7; 9 positions agree with TRBD1. The CDR3 coding sequence is TGTGCCTGGAGTCTCCACAGGGGGCGCGGTGAGCAGTACTTC. Translation gives CAWSLHRGRGEQYF. The full variable domain, in which reference TRBV30 and TRBJ2-7 provide the parts outside the CDR3, is SQTIHQWPATLVQPVGSPLSLECTVEGTSNPNLYWYRQAAGRGLQLLFYSVGIGQISSEVPQNLSASRPQDRQFILSSKKLLLSDSGFYLCAWSLHRGRGEQYFGPGTRLTVT.